Here is one TCR beta chain with its context. There are a few counts of this clonotype. The target of this receptor is not known. No base quality information exists; no much larger clone differs at one position. This sample was taken from a study of T cells after yellow fever vaccination (dated by TCRdb to the late 2010s). Broadly, across the study: The SMART-Seq v4 Ultra Low Input RNA kit was used to prepare libraries from fractions with low cell numbers. To track T-cell clones before and after primary and booster YFV17D yellow fever vaccination, bulk TCR alpha and beta repertoires were sequenced longitudinally. Two healthy male donors, one aged 18 to 30 and one aged 30 to 40 years, were included in the cohort. Bulk PBMC replicates and cell subsets were isolated from blood drawn at multiple timepoints before and after both primary and secondary immunization.

Trimming removed 0 bases from V and 0 bases from J, leaving 6 bases between the germline ends. In the germline V gene (reference sequence), CDR1 corresponds to DFQATT and CDR2 to SNEGSKA. Its CDR3 holds 14 amino acids, cysteine through phenylalanine. This entry keeps only the CDR3 DNA: 42 bases, framed from base 1. What the authors observed across the whole study: FACS-sorted repertoires could contain abundant contaminating clonotypes from the bulk population, so computational filtering was required. The study included only a couple of donors, which limits how far the findings can be generalized. The secondary T-cell response was weaker than the primary response but faster, peaking on day 5 instead of day 15. A small fraction of clonotypes appeared in both the CD4 and CD8 compartments, likely as a result of convergent recombination. Most clones expanded after primary vaccination were re-detected after the booster (about 96% of CD4 and approximately 89% of CD8), suggesting broad memory maintenance.

TCRdb names Illumina NovaSeq 6000 as the instrument used. TCR cDNA was synthesized by 5'RACE template switching, through which a universal primer site and unique molecular identifiers were introduced. Priming of cDNA synthesis was performed from both the TCR alpha and TCR beta constant segments. Two PCR steps were used to amplify libraries, with sample barcodes and sequencing adapters being added in the second step. Sequencing of the libraries was done on either Illumina HiSeq 2500 (2x100 bp) or NovaSeq (2x150 bp). In the authors' own workflow: Demultiplexing of reads and collapsing into UMI consensus sequences were performed with MIGEC, and V(D)J alignment was carried out with MiXCR. Vaccine-responding clonotypes were identified with edgeR using replicate PBMC samples, with FDR below 0.01 and a log2 fold change above 5 up to day 15 being required. Bulk clonotypes were assigned CD4 or CD8 identity according to which sequenced CD4 or CD8 repertoire held them at higher abundance. TCRdb itself trimmed the public reads at Q25 with fastp, ran MiXCR and retained productive beta chains. Rows with one shared CDR3 protein collapse into an entry with the most common genes and DNA. Here the V and J calls rest on TCRdb's processing, not on the authors' analysis. The sample table contains about 320,000 distinct CDR3 sequences; only one count was recorded for 9.5% to 12% of them. The ten largest make up 3.3% of the sample.

The sample's treatment or condition label, in plain terms: live attenuated yellow fever vaccine strain. PBMCs were isolated from peripheral blood using a standard Ficoll-Paque protocol. Dynabeads CD4 and CD8 positive selection kits were used to isolate CD4 and CD8 T-cell fractions. RNA was extracted with TriZol from bulk PBMCs, CD4 and CD8 fractions, and dextramer-positive and dextramer-negative fractions. The specimen was CD4+ T cells sorted from PBMCs, collected 45 days after the yellow fever booster vaccination. The sequence links TRBV20-1 to TRBJ2-4; the D gene identity is not certain. This sequence was found in a man younger than 35 who received the YFV17D yellow fever vaccine. The CDR3 reads as follows: CSAREARAKNIQYF. Read as DNA, the sequence is TGCAGTGCTAGAGAGGCCAGAGCCAAAAACATTCAGTACTTC.